This TCR beta chain was identified during a study of blood T cell repertoires in COVID-19. In the original workflow: Reference gene primer amplification in the assay estimated nucleated cell counts. TCRdb keeps only in-frame clones here, not all; method: immunoSEQ multiplex PCR. V and J calls and clone size are as listed in that table; D and trimming were resolved from the DNA. The table includes 25,000 to 30,000 clones, almost 90% detected once. The CDR3 length is 14 residues. The ends were cut back, 3 bases at V and 0 bases at J, with 7 bases in the middle. Germline lookup yields CDR1 SGDLS and CDR2 YYNGEE.

Sequenced sample: peripheral blood. The chain has TRBV9 and TRBJ1-3; D is unclear. This clonotype was sampled from a man between 70 and 80 years old with acute or convalescent COVID-19. This CDR3 reads CASSDSRSGNTIYF. CDR3 sequence (DNA): TGTGCCAGCAGCGATTCTCGCTCTGGAAACACCATATATTTT. Together with reference TRBV9 and TRBJ1-3, the CDR3 gives the full variable domain: DSGVTQTPKHLITATGQRVTLRCSPRSGDLSVYWYQQSLDQGLQFLIQYYNGEERAKGNILERFSAQQFPDLHSELNLSSLELGDSALYFCASSDSRSGNTIYFGEGSWLTVV.